Listed below are T cell receptor beta chains from one sample, sequenced in a study of shared clonotypes between healthy human individuals. The data were produced by immunoSEQ multiplex PCR, yet TCRdb's version contains in-frame clones alone and is incomplete. This table holds about 680,000 clones, approximately 73% found once. Sequenced input: memory CD4+ T cells sorted from blood. Every receptor here comes from a woman aged 25 to 39 in good health. CDR3s include the opening cysteine and the closing phenylalanine or tryptophan. A D gene is named only where the DNA matches it firmly. Not every row has a clone size; where given, it reads once, few, many or a size class.

abundance: NA
d_gene: TRBD1
v_gene: TRBV5-1
j_gene: TRBJ1-4
CDR3aa: CASSLGTTGGEKLFF
CDR3nt: TGCGCCAGCAGCTTGGGTACGACAGGGGGAGAAAAACTGTTTTTT

abundance: once
d_gene: NA
v_gene: TRBV11-2
j_gene: TRBJ2-7
CDR3aa: CASSYPPMGDEQYF
CDR3nt: TGTGCCAGCAGCTACCCGCCGATGGGCGACGAGCAGTACTTC

abundance: NA
d_gene: NA
v_gene: TRBV2
j_gene: TRBJ2-2
CDR3aa: CASSEHRPENTGELFF
CDR3nt: TGTGCCAGCAGTGAACACCGACCGGAGAACACCGGGGAGCTGTTTTTT

abundance: few
d_gene: NA
v_gene: TRBV2
j_gene: TRBJ2-3
CDR3aa: CASSEAGASSTDTQYF
CDR3nt: TGTGCCAGCAGTGAAGCGGGGGCATCTAGCACAGATACGCAGTATTTT

abundance: NA
d_gene: NA
v_gene: TRBV18
j_gene: TRBJ1-1
CDR3aa: CASSPRGLWNTEAFF
CDR3nt: TGTGCCAGCTCACCAAGGGGACTGTGGAACACTGAAGCTTTCTTT

abundance: NA
d_gene: TRBD2
v_gene: TRBV13
j_gene: TRBJ2-3
CDR3aa: CASSFGGRSTDTQYF
CDR3nt: TGTGCCAGCAGCTTCGGCGGGAGGTCGACAGATACGCAGTATTTT

abundance: NA
d_gene: NA
v_gene: TRBV9
j_gene: TRBJ2-3
CDR3aa: CASSAQTSTDTQYF
CDR3nt: TGTGCCAGCAGCGCGCAAACTAGCACAGATACGCAGTATTTT

abundance: NA
d_gene: TRBD1
v_gene: TRBV5-6
j_gene: TRBJ2-1
CDR3aa: CASSWRQGGFDEQFF
CDR3nt: TGTGCCAGCAGCTGGCGACAGGGGGGGTTCGATGAGCAGTTCTTC

abundance: once
d_gene: TRBD2
v_gene: TRBV19
j_gene: TRBJ2-5
CDR3aa: CASQRTSAQETQYF
CDR3nt: TGTGCCAGTCAGCGGACTAGCGCCCAAGAGACCCAGTACTTC

abundance: few
d_gene: NA
v_gene: TRBV28
j_gene: TRBJ1-3
CDR3aa: CASSSPNGNTIYF
CDR3nt: TGTGCCAGCAGTTCCCCGAATGGAAACACCATATATTTT

abundance: NA
d_gene: TRBD2
v_gene: TRBV28
j_gene: TRBJ2-5
CDR3aa: CASGRGLAGFGETQYF
CDR3nt: TGTGCCAGCGGACGCGGACTAGCGGGATTTGGGGAGACCCAGTACTTC

abundance: NA
d_gene: NA
v_gene: TRBV20-1
j_gene: TRBJ1-2
CDR3aa: CSARVRGYTF
CDR3nt: TGCAGTGCTAGAGTTCGGGGCTACACCTTC

abundance: NA
d_gene: TRBD2
v_gene: TRBV4-1
j_gene: TRBJ2-2
CDR3aa: CASNSGLAGPNTGELFF
CDR3nt: TGCGCCAGCAACTCGGGACTAGCGGGACCGAACACCGGGGAGCTGTTTTTT

abundance: NA
d_gene: NA
v_gene: TRBV15
j_gene: TRBJ1-1
CDR3aa: CATSRQGLTEAFF
CDR3nt: TGTGCCACCAGCAGACAGGGACTCACTGAAGCTTTCTTT

abundance: NA
d_gene: NA
v_gene: TRBV5-1
j_gene: TRBJ2-2
CDR3aa: CASSPRRAETGELFF
CDR3nt: TGCGCCAGCAGCCCAAGGAGGGCTGAAACCGGGGAGCTGTTTTTT

abundance: NA
d_gene: NA
v_gene: TRBV7-2
j_gene: TRBJ2-3
CDR3aa: CASSPEPLYTDTQYF
CDR3nt: TGTGCCAGCAGCCCCGAACCCCTATACACAGATACGCAGTATTTT

abundance: NA
d_gene: NA
v_gene: TRBV15
j_gene: TRBJ1-5
CDR3aa: CATSRGEGNQPQHF
CDR3nt: TGTGCCACCAGCAGAGGAGAGGGCAATCAGCCCCAGCATTTT

abundance: few
d_gene: NA
v_gene: TRBV6-5
j_gene: TRBJ1-5
CDR3aa: CASNNPGKPQHF
CDR3nt: TGTGCCAGCAACAATCCAGGAAAGCCCCAGCATTTT

abundance: NA
d_gene: TRBD2
v_gene: TRBV2
j_gene: TRBJ2-1
CDR3aa: CASKAGESSLEQFF
CDR3nt: TGTGCCAGTAAAGCGGGAGAGTCATCCCTTGAGCAGTTCTTC

abundance: few
d_gene: NA
v_gene: TRBV14
j_gene: TRBJ1-1
CDR3aa: CASSNRQLMNTEAFF
CDR3nt: TGTGCCAGCAGCAATCGACAGCTCATGAACACTGAAGCTTTCTTT

abundance: NA
d_gene: TRBD1
v_gene: TRBV10-3
j_gene: TRBJ1-5
CDR3aa: CAISTGGNNQPQHF
CDR3nt: TGTGCCATCAGCACAGGGGGTAACAATCAGCCCCAGCATTTT

abundance: NA
d_gene: NA
v_gene: TRBV7-2
j_gene: TRBJ1-3
CDR3aa: CASSLVGSSGNTIYF
CDR3nt: TGTGCCAGCAGCTTAGTGGGAAGTTCTGGAAACACCATATATTTT

abundance: NA
d_gene: TRBD1
v_gene: TRBV28
j_gene: TRBJ1-5
CDR3aa: CASSVTGARVRGQPQHF
CDR3nt: TGTGCCAGCAGTGTGACAGGGGCCAGGGTTCGGGGTCAGCCCCAGCATTTT

abundance: NA
d_gene: NA
v_gene: TRBV28
j_gene: TRBJ1-1
CDR3aa: CASSGWVTAMNTEAFF
CDR3nt: TGTGCCAGCAGTGGTTGGGTTACGGCCATGAACACTGAAGCTTTCTTT

abundance: NA
d_gene: NA
v_gene: TRBV19
j_gene: TRBJ2-3
CDR3aa: CASSIERALGTDTQYF
CDR3nt: TGTGCCAGTAGTATAGAGCGCGCCCTGGGGACAGATACGCAGTATTTT

abundance: NA
d_gene: TRBD1
v_gene: TRBV5-6
j_gene: TRBJ1-2
CDR3aa: CASSLGQGRYGYTF
CDR3nt: TGTGCCAGCAGCTTGGGACAGGGGCGCTATGGCTACACCTTC

abundance: NA
d_gene: NA
v_gene: TRBV28
j_gene: TRBJ2-7
CDR3aa: CASRLPQGGSYEQYF
CDR3nt: TGTGCCAGCAGGCTCCCCCAGGGAGGCTCCTACGAGCAGTACTTC

abundance: many
d_gene: NA
v_gene: TRBV30
j_gene: TRBJ2-5
CDR3aa: CAWSVGGGETQYF
CDR3nt: TGTGCCTGGAGTGTCGGGGGCGGAGAGACCCAGTACTTC

abundance: few
d_gene: NA
v_gene: TRBV2
j_gene: TRBJ2-4
CDR3aa: CASLSPGLAKNIQYF
CDR3nt: TGTGCCAGCTTATCCCCAGGGCTAGCCAAAAACATTCAGTACTTC

abundance: NA
d_gene: TRBD2
v_gene: TRBV11-2
j_gene: TRBJ2-1
CDR3aa: CASSLGGGRAAASYNEQFF
CDR3nt: TGTGCCAGCAGCTTAGGGGGCGGGAGGGCCGCAGCGTCCTACAATGAGCAGTTCTTC

abundance: few
d_gene: TRBD1
v_gene: TRBV19
j_gene: TRBJ2-1
CDR3aa: CASSIRGGDYNEQFF
CDR3nt: TGTGCCAGTAGTATACGAGGGGGCGACTACAATGAGCAGTTCTTC

abundance: NA
d_gene: TRBD1
v_gene: TRBV11-2
j_gene: TRBJ2-7
CDR3aa: CASSFQGVYEQYF
CDR3nt: TGTGCCAGCAGCTTCCAGGGGGTATACGAGCAGTACTTC

abundance: NA
d_gene: NA
v_gene: TRBV19
j_gene: TRBJ2-5
CDR3aa: CASSISGRQQETQYF
CDR3nt: TGTGCCAGTAGTATATCGGGGAGACAGCAAGAGACCCAGTACTTC

abundance: NA
d_gene: TRBD1
v_gene: TRBV27
j_gene: TRBJ2-7
CDR3aa: CASSSPRTGGSYEQYF
CDR3nt: TGTGCCAGCAGTTCCCCCCGGACAGGGGGATCTTACGAGCAGTACTTC

abundance: NA
d_gene: TRBD2
v_gene: TRBV28
j_gene: TRBJ2-5
CDR3aa: CASSLTSGRTLYQETQYF
CDR3nt: TGTGCCAGCAGTCTGACTAGCGGGAGGACATTATACCAAGAGACCCAGTACTTC

abundance: NA
d_gene: TRBD2
v_gene: TRBV7-3
j_gene: TRBJ2-3
CDR3aa: CASSVSGSSSDTQYF
CDR3nt: TGTGCCAGCAGCGTAAGCGGGAGCTCCTCAGATACGCAGTATTTT

abundance: NA
d_gene: NA
v_gene: TRBV28
j_gene: TRBJ1-2
CDR3aa: CASSLTGASNYGYTF
CDR3nt: TGTGCCAGCAGTTTAACCGGGGCGAGTAACTATGGCTACACCTTC

abundance: NA
d_gene: NA
v_gene: TRBV28
j_gene: TRBJ1-3
CDR3aa: CASLSGGSYGNTIYF
CDR3nt: TGTGCCAGCCTATCTGGAGGGTCATATGGAAACACCATATATTTT

abundance: NA
d_gene: NA
v_gene: TRBV5-4
j_gene: TRBJ1-5
CDR3aa: CASSLGGGNQPQHF
CDR3nt: TGTGCCAGCAGCTTGGGGGGAGGCAATCAGCCCCAGCATTTT

abundance: NA
d_gene: NA
v_gene: TRBV5-1
j_gene: TRBJ1-1
CDR3aa: CASSPGQTYTEAFF
CDR3nt: TGCGCCAGCAGCCCAGGACAGACGTACACTGAAGCTTTCTTT

abundance: NA
d_gene: NA
v_gene: TRBV4-1
j_gene: TRBJ2-1
CDR3aa: CASSQASGGVNNEQFF
CDR3nt: TGCGCCAGCAGCCAAGCCTCGGGCGGGGTCAACAATGAGCAGTTCTTC

abundance: NA
d_gene: NA
v_gene: TRBV7-2
j_gene: TRBJ2-1
CDR3aa: CASSLAGAAFRDEQFF
CDR3nt: TGTGCCAGCAGCTTAGCGGGGGCTGCGTTTAGGGATGAGCAGTTCTTC

abundance: NA
d_gene: NA
v_gene: TRBV5-1
j_gene: TRBJ2-2
CDR3aa: CASSRRWTANTGELFF
CDR3nt: TGCGCCAGCAGCCGCCGGTGGACAGCGAACACCGGGGAGCTGTTTTTT

abundance: NA
d_gene: NA
v_gene: TRBV28
j_gene: TRBJ2-3
CDR3aa: CASSSFRGGTDTQYF
CDR3nt: TGTGCCAGCAGTTCGTTCAGGGGCGGCACAGATACGCAGTATTTT

abundance: NA
d_gene: NA
v_gene: TRBV6-5
j_gene: TRBJ1-2
CDR3aa: CASRRYQGSYGYTF
CDR3nt: TGTGCCAGCCGAAGATATCAGGGATCCTATGGCTACACCTTC

abundance: few
d_gene: TRBD2
v_gene: TRBV2
j_gene: TRBJ2-3
CDR3aa: CASSEQLAGVTDTQYF
CDR3nt: TGTGCCAGCAGTGAACAACTAGCGGGAGTAACAGATACGCAGTATTTT